These 27 T cell receptor beta chains came from one sample sequenced in a study of T cells in Graves' hyperthyroidism and ophthalmopathy (dated by TCRdb to about 2019). Receptors were amplified or captured by multiplex PCR. The sample was run on an Illumina HiSeq 2000. TCR beta CDR3 regions were amplified from RNA transcripts. The first round of RT-PCR for the TCR CDR3 was performed with the HTBI primer set and the Qiagen OneStep RT-PCR kit. TCRdb reworked the public reads: Q25 trimming with fastp, MiXCR clone assembly, productive beta chains retained. Each record represents a unique CDR3 protein, reported with the most common genes and DNA among its rows. In this sample the table shows under 800,000 distinct CDR3 sequences, 14% of which occur a single time. The ten most abundant clones make up approximately 10% of the sample. The sequencing input was blood. The receptors were gathered from a woman aged 18-29 years with Graves' hyperthyroidism.

This clonotype was found many times. The chain has TRBV11-2 and TRBJ1-1; a weak D match, TRBD1 (6 bases). Trimming removed 11 bases at V and 1 base at J, with 17 bases between. This CDR3 contains 14 residues. Germline values: CDR1 SGHAT, CDR2 FQNNGV. DNA of the CDR3: TGTGCCTCCGAGGGGCGACAGGCGAACACTGAAGCTTTCTTT. Its translation: CASEGRQANTEAFF.

The chain combines TRBV7-9 with TRBJ1-2, with D possibly being TRBD1 (5 bases). CDR1 SEHNR and CDR2 FQNEAQ come from the germline V gene (reference sequence). The V end was cut by 4 bases, the J end by 8 bases, with 17 bases between. The length of the CDR3 is 14 residues. CDR3 protein: CASSSPKGATGYTF. In DNA, the CDR3 is TGTGCCAGCAGCTCCCCCAAAGGGGCTACGGGCTACACCTTC.

The chain uses TRBV11-1 and TRBJ2-1, with no clear D. CDR1 SGHAT and CDR2 FQDESV come from the germline V gene (reference sequence). V lost 1 base and J 6 bases, leaving 10 bases between the germline ends. There are 14 residues in the CDR3. This CDR3 reads CASSLVGYGNEQFF. Here the CDR3 DNA reads TGTGCCAGCAGCTTAGTGGGATATGGCAATGAGCAGTTCTTC. Full variable domain (rest looked up from reference TRBV11-1 and TRBJ2-1): EAEVAQSPRYKITEKSQAVAFWCDPISGHATLYWYRQILGQGPELLVQFQDESVVDDSQLPKDRFSAERLKGVDSTLKIQPAELGDSAMYLCASSLVGYGNEQFFGPGTRLTVL.

The CDR3 bases are TGCAGTGCTGGGAGGGGTCGCCCAGATACGCAGTATTTT. Residues: CSAGRGRPDTQYF. The chain has TRBV20-1 and TRBJ2-3, with TRBD2 identical over 7 bases. CDR1 is DFQATT, CDR2 SNEGSKA, per germline (reference sequence). There are 13 residues in the CDR3. Trimming at V came to 5 bases and at J to 4 bases, leaving 6 bases not matched to a gene.

This clonotype was seen only a few times. This sequence joins TRBV7-2 and TRBJ1-2; D call uncertain. Germline V CDR1 and CDR2: SGHTA, FQGNSA. Trimming cost V 1 base and J 7 bases, with 7 bases left between them. The CDR3 has 12 amino acids. CDR3 residues: CASSLGKGGYTF. The DNA of the CDR3 is TGTGCCAGCAGCTTAGGGAAAGGTGGCTACACCTTC.

This clonotype appeared many times. This chain connects TRBV20-1 to TRBJ2-7; D is perhaps TRBD1 (6 bases). Trimming left V 6 bases short and J 4 bases short, with 10 bases between. The CDR3 has 11 residues. The germline CDR1 and CDR2 sequences are DFQATT and SNEGSKA (reference sequence). The DNA of the CDR3 is TGCAGTGCCCTTACAGGGTACGAGCAGTACTTC. Amino acids: CSALTGYEQYF.

The table lists this clonotype with a few counts. The chain is built from TRBV18 and TRBJ2-3; D unclear. V was shortened by 0 bases and J by 3 bases, with 13 bases between the two germline ends. CDR1 is KGHSH, CDR2 LQKENI, per germline. The CDR3 runs to 16 residues. The CDR3, as DNA: TGTGCCAGCTCACCACCGGTGTGGCGTGGGACAGATACGCAGTATTTT. Translating it yields CASSPPVWRGTDTQYF.

The rearrangement uses TRBV20-1 and TRBJ2-1; maybe TRBD2 (6 bases). Trimming pared 1 base from V and 1 base from J, leaving 11 bases between. CDR1 and CDR2 (germline): DFQATT, SNEGSKA (reference sequence). The CDR3 spans 15 residues. CDR3 nucleotides: TGCAGTGCTAGAGGAGGAGGGAATTCCTACAATGAGCAGTTCTTC. It codes for CSARGGGNSYNEQFF.

Written as DNA, the CDR3 is TGCGCCAGCAGCTTGGGGTTTCGGGTAACGAACACCGGGGAGCTGTTTTTT. This sequence encodes CASSLGFRVTNTGELFF. The J gene is TRBJ2-2, the V gene TRBV5-1; D remains unclear. Looked up from germline, CDR1 is SGHRS and CDR2 is YFSETQ. Deletions cut 0 bases from V and 0 bases from J, with 12 bases between. The CDR3 loop spans 17 amino acids.

The gene calls are TRBV30 and TRBJ2-3; 9 nucleotides align to TRBD1. Germline V gene data show CDR1 as GTSNPN and CDR2 as SVGIG (reference sequence). The V and J ends lost 4 bases and 4 bases, in that order; junction bases with no gene match: 9. The CDR3 consists of 15 residues. The CDR3 sequence is CAWNGVGTGPDTQYF. In DNA form, the CDR3 reads TGTGCCTGGAATGGTGTCGGGACAGGGCCAGATACGCAGTATTTT.

Ten or more counts support this clonotype. The chain carries TRBV18 and TRBJ2-7; D perhaps matches TRBD1 (5 bases). The CDR3 runs 12 residues. Per the germline V gene, CDR1 is KGHSH and CDR2 is LQKENI. V was shortened by 5 bases and J by 5 bases, with 10 bases between the two germline ends. CDR3 residues: CASSDQGDEQYF. In DNA, the CDR3 is TGTGCCAGCTCAGACCAGGGTGACGAGCAGTACTTC.

In its sample, this clonotype was seen a few times. The chain is built from TRBV20-1 and TRBJ2-5, with 8 bases lining up with TRBD2. Germline values: CDR1 DFQATT, CDR2 SNEGSKA (reference sequence). V lost 4 bases to trimming and J lost 1 base; unmatched junction nucleotides: 11. The CDR3 spans 16 residues. The CDR3 loop reads CSANGGAPPTQETQYF. The CDR3 nucleotides read TGCAGTGCTAACGGGGGGGCCCCGCCGACCCAAGAGACCCAGTACTTC.

This clonotype was seen ten or more times. The rearrangement joins TRBV13 to TRBJ1-2; unclear D gene. The CDR3 consists of 15 residues. V was shortened by 5 bases and J by 2 bases, with 15 bases between the two germline ends. CDR1 PRHDT and CDR2 FYEKMQ come from the germline V gene (reference sequence). CDR3 protein: CASSALGASNYGYTF. CDR3 coding DNA: TGTGCCAGCAGCGCCCTCGGAGCATCCAACTATGGCTACACCTTC.

This clonotype was found many times. The V call is TRBV7-9, the J call TRBJ2-1; 11 nucleotides agree with TRBD2. Per germline, CDR1 SEHNR and CDR2 FQNEAQ (reference sequence). The junction had 3 bases not matched to a gene; V was cut back by 5 bases and J by 3 bases. This CDR3 comprises 15 residues. The CDR3 bases are TGTGCCAGCAGCCGGGGACTAGCGGACTACAATGAGCAGTTCTTC. Translating it yields CASSRGLADYNEQFF. Complete variable domain (other parts from reference TRBV7-9 and TRBJ2-1): DTGVSQNPRHKITKRGQNVTFRCDPISEHNRLYWYRQTLGQGPEFLTYFQNEAQLEKSRLLSDRFSAERPKGSFSTLEIQRTEQGDSAMYLCASSRGLADYNEQFFGPGTRLTVL.

Turning to this clonotype: A much bigger clone sits one base away, suggesting this may be a read error. The chain has TRBV11-3 and TRBJ2-5; D possibly corresponds to TRBD1 (5 bases). Judging by the DNA end, TRBJ2-1 fits better; the J call may be wrong. Germline-derived CDR1 and CDR2 are SGHNT and YENEEA. The CDR3 is made up of 17 amino acids. CDR3 in amino acids: CASSLDRVLTVQETQFF. The CDR3 DNA reads TGTGCCAGCAGCTTAGATCGGGTATTGACAGTCCAAGAGACCCAGTTCTTC.

A few counts support this clonotype. The chain combines TRBV10-1 with TRBJ2-3; weak D call: TRBD2 (6 bases). The CDR3 runs to 14 residues. Trimming took off 4 bases at V and 2 bases at J, with 10 bases between the two ends. Germline CDR1 is WNHNN and CDR2 is SYGVQD (reference sequence). For the CDR3, the DNA is TGCGCCAGCAGTGGGACTATCGCCACAGATACGCAGTATTTT. Translating it yields CASSGTIATDTQYF.

This clonotype was seen many times. The chain recombines TRBV13 with TRBJ2-1, with D maybe TRBD1 (6 bases). The CDR3 length is 13 residues. From germline, CDR1 is PRHDT and CDR2 FYEKMQ (reference sequence). Between the trimmed V and J ends, which lost 6 bases and 7 bases, there was a span of 13 bases. The CDR3 DNA reads TGTGCCAGCAGGATCGCCCAGGGGAATGAGCAGTTCTTC. It encodes CASRIAQGNEQFF.

This clonotype has a count of ten or more. This chain uses TRBV20-1 with TRBJ2-2; D is ambiguous. Germline assignment: CDR1 DFQATT and CDR2 SNEGSKA (reference sequence). Trimming took off 5 bases at V and 1 base at J, with 11 bases between the two ends. The CDR3 is made up of 14 amino acids. This CDR3 is CSAPGRGNTGELFF. The CDR3 bases are TGCAGTGCTCCAGGACGAGGGAACACCGGGGAGCTGTTTTTT.

About this clonotype itself: A much larger clone differs by one base, so this may be a read error. The chain joins TRBV18 to TRBJ2-7, with TRBD2 as a possible D gene (6 bases). From germline, CDR1 is KGHSH and CDR2 LQKENI. The CDR3 is 15 amino acids. DNA of the CDR3: TGTGCCATCTCAACCCGGACGGGGGATCCCTACGAGCAGTACTTC. It codes for CAISTRTGDPYEQYF. Supplemented by reference TRBV18 and TRBJ2-7, the full variable domain reads NAGVMQNPRHLVRRRGQEARLRCSPMKGHSHVYWYRQLPEEGLKFMVYLQKENIIDESGMPKERFSAEFPKEGPSILRIQQVVRGDSAAYFCAISTRTGDPYEQYFGPGTRLTVT.

The chain is built from TRBV10-2 and TRBJ2-2; no reliable D call. Germline values: CDR1 WSHSY, CDR2 SAAADI. Between the trimmed V and J ends, which lost 4 bases and 8 bases, there was a span of 17 bases. The CDR3 loop spans 15 amino acids. The CDR3 bases are TGCGCCAGCAGTGTAGGCCCCACCTTCGCTGGGGAGCTGTTTTTT. Protein sequence: CASSVGPTFAGELFF.

This clonotype has just a few counts. The chain couples TRBV29-1 to TRBJ2-5; D gene uncertain. CDR3 size: 13 residues. Germline V CDR1 and CDR2: SQVTM, ANQGSEA. V lost 6 bases and J lost 5, with 16 bases in between. CDR3 nucleotides: TGCAGCGTCGAGGCGCCGGGTATGGAGACCCAGTACTTC. This codes for CSVEAPGMETQYF.

This clonotype has a count of ten or more. This chain uses TRBV3-1 with TRBJ2-3; 7 positions agree with TRBD2. The CDR3 has 15 residues. Germline V gene lookup returns CDR1 LGHDT and CDR2 YNNKEL (reference sequence). The V and J ends lost 4 bases and 1 base, in that order; junction bases with no gene match: 5. The CDR3 region is CASSRRGRGTDTQYF. In nucleotides, the CDR3 is TGTGCCAGCAGCCGGCGCGGGAGAGGCACAGATACGCAGTATTTT.

This chain uses TRBV29-1 with TRBJ2-7; perhaps TRBD1 as D (7 bases). The germline V gene has CDR1 SQVTM and CDR2 ANQGSEA. The CDR3 is 12 residues long. V was clipped by 7 bases and J by 5 bases, with 15 bases between them. Here the CDR3 reads CSGATGTDEQYF. CDR3 DNA: TGCAGCGGGGCGACAGGGACTGACGAGCAGTACTTC.

This clonotype has ten or more counts. The CDR3 nucleotides are TGCGCCAGCAGGACTGGGGACGAAGTTAGCACAGATACGCAGTATTTT. It specifies CASRTGDEVSTDTQYF. The chain has TRBV4-1 and TRBJ2-3; either TRBD1 or TRBD2 may fit D (5 bases each). The CDR3 totals 16 residues. V gave up 6 bases and J gave up 0 bases, with 16 bases separating them. The germline V gene encodes CDR1 MGHRA and CDR2 YSYEKL.

This sequence joins TRBV6-2 or TRBV6-3 and TRBJ1-3; no clear D gene. The CDR3 consists of 15 residues. CDR1 is MNHEY and CDR2 is SVGEGT in the germline V gene. V lost 6 bases, J lost 1 base, and 13 bases lay in between. The CDR3: CASSRRHQSGNTIYF. Written as DNA, the CDR3 is TGTGCCAGCAGCAGGAGACATCAATCTGGAAACACCATATATTTT.

This clonotype appeared a few times. V is TRBV6-1 and J is TRBJ2-5; 8 nucleotides match TRBD2. CDR3 length: 18 amino acids. V dropped 1 base and J dropped 2; count of bases not matched to a gene: 12. Germline V CDR1 and CDR2: MNHNS, SASEGT. CDR3: CASSEEGFGAGGQETQYF. In DNA, the CDR3 is TGTGCCAGCAGTGAAGAGGGTTTTGGGGCGGGAGGTCAAGAGACCCAGTACTTC.

The rearrangement uses TRBV29-1 and TRBJ2-4; tentative D call: TRBD2 (6 bases). The germline V and J ends were trimmed by 7 bases and 5 bases, with 21 bases remaining between them. CDR1 and CDR2 from the germline V gene are SQVTM and ANQGSEA. The CDR3 has 15 residues. CDR3 nucleotide sequence: TGCAGCGCCCGCCCGGGAGAGGGAACGGAAAACATTCAGTACTTC. Its protein is CSARPGEGTENIQYF. The full variable domain, its missing parts supplied by reference TRBV29-1 and TRBJ2-4, is SAVISQKPSRDICQRGTSLTIQCQVDSQVTMMFWYRQQPGQSLTLIATANQGSEATYESGFVIDKFPISRPNLTFSTLTVSNMSPEDSSIYLCSARPGEGTENIQYFGAGTRLSVL.